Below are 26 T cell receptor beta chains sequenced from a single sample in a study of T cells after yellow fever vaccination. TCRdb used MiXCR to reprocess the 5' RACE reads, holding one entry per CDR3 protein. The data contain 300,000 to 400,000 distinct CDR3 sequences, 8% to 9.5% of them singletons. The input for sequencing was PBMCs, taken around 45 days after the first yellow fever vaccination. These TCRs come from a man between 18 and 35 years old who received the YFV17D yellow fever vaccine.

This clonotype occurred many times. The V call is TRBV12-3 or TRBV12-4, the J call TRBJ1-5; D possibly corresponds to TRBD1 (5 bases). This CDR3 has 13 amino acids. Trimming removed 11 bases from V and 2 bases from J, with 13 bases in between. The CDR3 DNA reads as TGTGCCGGGGCCCCCGGGGGCAATCAGCCCCAGCATTTT. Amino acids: CAGAPGGNQPQHF.

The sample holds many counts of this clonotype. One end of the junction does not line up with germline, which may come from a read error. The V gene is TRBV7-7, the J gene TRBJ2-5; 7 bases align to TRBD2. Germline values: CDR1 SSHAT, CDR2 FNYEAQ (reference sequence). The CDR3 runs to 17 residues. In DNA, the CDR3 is TGTGCTAGCAGCCCGGGAGGAGGGGCCGCCTCTGGGGAGACCCAGTACTTC. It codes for CASSPGGGAASGETQYF.

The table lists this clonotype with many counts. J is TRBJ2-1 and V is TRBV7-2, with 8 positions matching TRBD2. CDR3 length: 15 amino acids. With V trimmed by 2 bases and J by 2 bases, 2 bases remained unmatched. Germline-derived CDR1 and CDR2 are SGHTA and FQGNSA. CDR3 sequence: CASSLKTSAYNEQFF. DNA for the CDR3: TGTGCCAGCAGCTTAAAGACTAGCGCCTACAATGAGCAGTTCTTC.

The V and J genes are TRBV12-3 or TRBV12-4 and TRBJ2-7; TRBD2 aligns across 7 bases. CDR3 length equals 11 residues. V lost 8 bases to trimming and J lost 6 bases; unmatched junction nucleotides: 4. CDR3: CASGGGVEQYF. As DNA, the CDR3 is TGTGCCAGCGGGGGGGGAGTCGAGCAGTACTTC.

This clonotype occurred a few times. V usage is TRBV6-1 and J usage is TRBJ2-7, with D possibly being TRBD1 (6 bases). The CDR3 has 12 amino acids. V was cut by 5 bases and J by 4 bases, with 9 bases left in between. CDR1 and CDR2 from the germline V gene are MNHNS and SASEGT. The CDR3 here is CASSFTGYEQYV. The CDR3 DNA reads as TGTGCCAGCAGTTTTACAGGGTACGAGCAGTACGTC.

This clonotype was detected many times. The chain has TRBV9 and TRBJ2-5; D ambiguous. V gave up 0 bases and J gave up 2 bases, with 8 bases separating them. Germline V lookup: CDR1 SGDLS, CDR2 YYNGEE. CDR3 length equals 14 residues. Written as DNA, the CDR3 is TGTGCCAGCAGCGTAGCTAACAGTCAAGAGACCCAGTACTTC. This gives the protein CASSVANSQETQYF. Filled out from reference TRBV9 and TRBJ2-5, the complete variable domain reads DSGVTQTPKHLITATGQRVTLRCSPRSGDLSVYWYQQSLDQGLQFLIQYYNGEERAKGNILERFSAQQFPDLHSELNLSSLELGDSALYFCASSVANSQETQYFGPGTRLLVL.

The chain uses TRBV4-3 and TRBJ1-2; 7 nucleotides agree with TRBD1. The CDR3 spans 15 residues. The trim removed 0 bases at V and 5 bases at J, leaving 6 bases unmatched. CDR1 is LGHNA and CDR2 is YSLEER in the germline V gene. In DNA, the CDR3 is TGCGCCAGCAGCCAAGATTGGACAGGAGTATATGGCTACACCTTC. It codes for CASSQDWTGVYGYTF.

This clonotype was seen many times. The CDR3 reads CSVGTGWGMNTEAFF. The CDR3 coding sequence is TGCAGCGTAGGAACAGGTTGGGGCATGAACACTGAAGCTTTCTTT. This chain connects TRBV29-1 to TRBJ1-1; a weak D match, TRBD1 (5 bases). Trimming took 6 bases from V and 0 from J, leaving 17 bases between them. Germline-derived CDR1 and CDR2 are SQVTM and ANQGSEA. This CDR3 has 15 residues.

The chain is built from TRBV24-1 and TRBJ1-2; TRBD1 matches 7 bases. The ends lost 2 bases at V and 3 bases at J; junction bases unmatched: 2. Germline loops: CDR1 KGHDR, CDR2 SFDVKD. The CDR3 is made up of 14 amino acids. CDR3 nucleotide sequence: TGTGCCACCAGTGATTCAGGGGGAGACTATGGCTACACCTTC. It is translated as CATSDSGGDYGYTF.

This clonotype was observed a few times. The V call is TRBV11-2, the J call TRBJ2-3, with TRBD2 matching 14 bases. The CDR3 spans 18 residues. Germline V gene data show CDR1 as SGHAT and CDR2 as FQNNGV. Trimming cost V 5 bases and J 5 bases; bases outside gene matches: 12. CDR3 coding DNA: TGTGCCAGCAGCGGTACTGGACTAGCGGGGGGCCCGGGAGATACGCAGTATTTT. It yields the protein CASSGTGLAGGPGDTQYF.

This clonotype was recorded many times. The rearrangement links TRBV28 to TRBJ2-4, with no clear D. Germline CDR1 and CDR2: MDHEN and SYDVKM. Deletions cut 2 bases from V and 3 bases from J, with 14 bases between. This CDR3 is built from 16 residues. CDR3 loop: CASSLVGIRIKNIQYF. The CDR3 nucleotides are TGTGCCAGCAGTTTAGTAGGCATCCGTATCAAAAACATTCAGTACTTC.

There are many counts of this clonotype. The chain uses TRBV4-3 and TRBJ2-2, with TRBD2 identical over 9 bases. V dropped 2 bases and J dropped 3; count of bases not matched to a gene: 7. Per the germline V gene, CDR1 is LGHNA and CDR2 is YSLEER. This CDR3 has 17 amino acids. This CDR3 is CASSQFGGGVYTGELFF. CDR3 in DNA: TGCGCCAGCAGCCAATTTGGCGGGGGGGTATACACCGGGGAGCTGTTTTTT.

CDR3 sequence: CASSSSGKTTEAFF. The CDR3 nucleotides read TGTGCCAGCAGTTCAAGTGGCAAGACCACTGAAGCTTTCTTT. This chain uses TRBV28 with TRBJ1-1; D gene unclear. Germline CDR1 is MDHEN and CDR2 is SYDVKM. V gave up 4 bases and J gave up 4 bases, with 13 bases separating them. The CDR3 is made up of 14 amino acids.

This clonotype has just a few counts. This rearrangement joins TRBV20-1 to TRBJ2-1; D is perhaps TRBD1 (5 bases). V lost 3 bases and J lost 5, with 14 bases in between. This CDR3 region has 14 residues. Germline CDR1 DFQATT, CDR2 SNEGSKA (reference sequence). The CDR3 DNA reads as TGCAGTGCTAGTGACAGTACTAAGGACAATGAGCAGTTCTTC. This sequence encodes CSASDSTKDNEQFF.

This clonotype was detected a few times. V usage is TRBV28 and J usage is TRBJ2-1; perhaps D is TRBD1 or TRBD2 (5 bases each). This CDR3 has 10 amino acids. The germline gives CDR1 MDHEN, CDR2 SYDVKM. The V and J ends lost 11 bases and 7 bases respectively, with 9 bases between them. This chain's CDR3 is CAWGKNEQFF. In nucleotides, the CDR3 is TGTGCCTGGGGGAAGAATGAGCAGTTCTTC.

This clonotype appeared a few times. As DNA, the CDR3 is TGTGCCAGCAGCCTCGGGACTAGCGGGGGGCCCGCAGATACGCAGTATTTT. It yields the protein CASSLGTSGGPADTQYF. The V gene is TRBV11-3, the J gene TRBJ2-3, with 15 positions matching TRBD2. The germline V gene has CDR1 SGHNT and CDR2 YENEEA. There are 17 residues in the CDR3. V lost 5 bases, J lost 4 bases, and 7 bases stayed unmatched.

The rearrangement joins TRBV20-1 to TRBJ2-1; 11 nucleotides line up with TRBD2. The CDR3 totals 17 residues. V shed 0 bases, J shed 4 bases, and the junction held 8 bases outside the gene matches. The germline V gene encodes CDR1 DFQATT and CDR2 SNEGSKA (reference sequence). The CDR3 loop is CSARDPTSGMFYNEQFF. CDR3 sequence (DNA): TGCAGTGCTAGAGACCCGACTAGCGGGATGTTTTACAATGAGCAGTTCTTC.

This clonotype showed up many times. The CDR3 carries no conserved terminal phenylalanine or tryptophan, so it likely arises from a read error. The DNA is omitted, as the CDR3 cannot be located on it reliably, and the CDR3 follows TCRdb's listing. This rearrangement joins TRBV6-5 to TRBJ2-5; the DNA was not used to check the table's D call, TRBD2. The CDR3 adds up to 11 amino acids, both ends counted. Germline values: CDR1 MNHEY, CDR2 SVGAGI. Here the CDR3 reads CASSYSQRGAV.

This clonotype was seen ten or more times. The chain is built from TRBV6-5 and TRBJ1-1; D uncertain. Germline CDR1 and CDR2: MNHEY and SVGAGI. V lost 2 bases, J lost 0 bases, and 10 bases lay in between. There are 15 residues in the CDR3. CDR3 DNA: TGTGCCAGCAGTTACAAGGTAGAAATGAACACTGAAGCTTTCTTT. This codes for CASSYKVEMNTEAFF.

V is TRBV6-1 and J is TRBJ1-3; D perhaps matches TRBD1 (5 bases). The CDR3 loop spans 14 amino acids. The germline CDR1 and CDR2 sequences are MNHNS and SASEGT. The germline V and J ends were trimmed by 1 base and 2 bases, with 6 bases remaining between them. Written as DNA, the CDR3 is TGTGCCAGCAGTGAAGGGGGACCTGGAAACACCATATATTTT. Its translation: CASSEGGPGNTIYF.

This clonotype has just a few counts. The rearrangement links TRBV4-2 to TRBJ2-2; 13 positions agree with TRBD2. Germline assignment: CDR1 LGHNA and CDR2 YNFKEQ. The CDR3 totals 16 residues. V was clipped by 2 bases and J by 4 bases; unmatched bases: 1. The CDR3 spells CASSQTSGGGTGELFF. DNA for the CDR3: TGTGCCAGCAGCCAAACTAGCGGGGGGGGCACCGGGGAGCTGTTTTTT.

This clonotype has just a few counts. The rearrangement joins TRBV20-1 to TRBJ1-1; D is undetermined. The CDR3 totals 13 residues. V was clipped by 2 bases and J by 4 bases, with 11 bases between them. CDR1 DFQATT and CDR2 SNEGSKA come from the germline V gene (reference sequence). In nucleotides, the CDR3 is TGCAGTGCTAGAAGGCCGGGGAGCACTGAAGCTTTCTTT. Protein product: CSARRPGSTEAFF.

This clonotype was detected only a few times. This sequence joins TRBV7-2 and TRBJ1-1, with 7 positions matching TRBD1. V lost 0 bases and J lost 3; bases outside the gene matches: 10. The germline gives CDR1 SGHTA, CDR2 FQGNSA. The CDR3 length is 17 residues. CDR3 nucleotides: TGTGCCAGCAGCTTAGCGCCGGCAGGGGGGGGGTACACTGAAGCTTTCTTT. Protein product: CASSLAPAGGGYTEAFF. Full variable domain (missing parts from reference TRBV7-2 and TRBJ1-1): GAGVSQSPSNKVTEKGKDVELRCDPISGHTALYWYRQSLGQGLEFLIYFQGNSAPDKSGLPSDRFSAERTGGSVSTLTIQRTQQEDSAVYLCASSLAPAGGGYTEAFFGQGTRLTVV.

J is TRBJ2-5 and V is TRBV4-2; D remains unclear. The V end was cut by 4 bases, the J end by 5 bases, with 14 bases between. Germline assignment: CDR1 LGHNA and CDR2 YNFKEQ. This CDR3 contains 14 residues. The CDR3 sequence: CASSREAKTETQYF. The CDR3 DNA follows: TGTGCCAGCAGCCGTGAGGCGAAAACCGAGACCCAGTACTTC.

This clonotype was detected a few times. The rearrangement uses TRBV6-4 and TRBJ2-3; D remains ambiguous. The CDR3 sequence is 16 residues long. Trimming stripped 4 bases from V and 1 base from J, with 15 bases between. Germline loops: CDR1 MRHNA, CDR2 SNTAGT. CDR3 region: CASSATPTGGTDTQYF. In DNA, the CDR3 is TGTGCCAGCAGTGCCACCCCCACGGGCGGCACAGATACGCAGTATTTT.

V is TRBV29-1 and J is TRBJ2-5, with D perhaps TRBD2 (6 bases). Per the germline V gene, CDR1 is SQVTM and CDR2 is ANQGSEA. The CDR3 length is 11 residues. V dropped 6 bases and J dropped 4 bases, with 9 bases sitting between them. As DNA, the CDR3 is TGCAGCGTGGGGACTCCAGAGACCCAGTACTTC. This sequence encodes CSVGTPETQYF.